The T cell receptor beta chain under discussion was sequenced for a study of cytomegalovirus exposure and HLA in healthy donors. Study-wide results and caveats: Earlier analysis yielded a pattern in which most TCR beta V segments were productive about 90% or about 30% of the time. Some V segments, including TRBV6-2 and TRBV6-3, were excluded as indistinguishable. In a later analysis, several top co-occurrence clusters appeared linked to parvovirus B19, influenza, CMV and Epstein-Barr virus. The study recorded 160 or so TCR beta chains that were cytomegalovirus-associated.

With regard to this clone: Its specificity is not known.

The ends lost 6 bases at V and 3 bases at J; junction bases unmatched: 7. From germline, CDR1 is KGHSH and CDR2 LQKENI. The CDR3 length is 15 residues. The PCR had 60 Vbeta and 13 Jbeta primers. Produced via immunoSEQ multiplex PCR; TCRdb's table is partial and in-frame only. Here the sample spans 100,000 to 150,000 clones, over 75% being singletons. The sequencing input was PBMCs. The chain employs TRBV18 and TRBJ1-5, with TRBD1 matching over 8 bases. This receptor was identified in a woman aged 40 to 55 in good health and CMV-seropositive. This CDR3 reads CASSPEQGVNQPQHF. CDR3 DNA: TGTGCCAGCTCTCCAGAACAGGGGGTCAATCAGCCCCAGCATTTT.